Each of the 2 T cell receptor beta chains below was sequenced from the same sample in a study of neoadjuvant anti-PD-1 for oral cavity cancer. Here immunoSEQ multiplex PCR was the method, and the copy in TCRdb shows in-frame clones only, minus some. The profile shows 15,000 or so clones, about 70% of them singletons. The material was PBMCs, obtained before nivolumab (anti-PD-1) treatment. Receptors originate from a person between 35 and 79 years old with oral cavity squamous cell carcinoma.

V and J are TRBV6-1 and TRBJ1-3, with D uncertain. The germline V and J ends were trimmed by 2 bases and 7 bases, with 9 bases remaining between them. The germline gives CDR1 MNHNS, CDR2 SASEGT. The CDR3 covers 13 residues. CDR3 coding DNA: TGTGCCAGCAGTGAAAAGGTGCGGAACACCATATATTTT. Its translation: CASSEKVRNTIYF.

V and J are TRBV11-2 and TRBJ1-3; 7 positions agree with TRBD1. Trimming removed 3 bases from V and 4 bases from J; junction bases left unmatched: 15. CDR3 length: 18 amino acids. From germline, CDR1 is SGHAT and CDR2 FQNNGV. The CDR3 spells CASSLRTGAWGRGNTIYF. As DNA, the CDR3 is TGTGCCAGCAGCTTGAGGACAGGCGCGTGGGGAAGAGGAAACACCATATATTTT.